The present entry profiles one TCR beta chain with its context. No antigen is known for it. No per-base quality is available; no much larger clone lies one base away. At diagnosis, tumor, uninvolved tumor-adjacent lung and peripheral blood were collected and then preserved as a mix of FFPE and fresh-frozen material. For TCR repertoire profiling, the blood samples were analyzed as peripheral blood mononuclear cells. A distance of 10 bases separates the germline ends of V and J, which lose 5 bases and 4 bases respectively. CDR1 and CDR2 were assigned from the germline V gene as SGHRS and YFSETQ. From the cysteine up to the phenylalanine, the CDR3 has a length of 12 residues. Only the CDR3 DNA stays, 36 bases, in frame from base 1. This specimen belongs to a study of T cells in localized non-small cell lung cancer (dated by TCRdb to 2018 to 2021). Concerning the study at large: Comparing tumors with uninvolved tumor-adjacent lungs, the study looked at the T cell repertoires of fewer than 250 patients with early-stage NSCLC. A mean age of around 66 years was recorded for the NSCLC patients, of whom 129 were male and around 100 were female. The cohort consisted of around 250 treatment-naive NSCLC patients whose localized lung tumors had been resected.

The immunoSEQ Assay was used to sequence TCR beta CDR3 regions from DNA. The original methods were these. T cell density was computed as TCR beta template counts normalized to usable DNA estimated by amplifying housekeeping genes. The preseqR package was used to estimate richness by extrapolating to 400,000 templates for PBMC samples and to 120,000 templates for tissue samples. Clonality was calculated as one minus Pielou's evenness. To identify tissue-enriched TCRs, differential abundance testing was run on productive amino-acid clonotypes with a minimum total count of 5 and an alpha of 0.1. The Jaccard Index and the Morisita Overlap Index were used to measure how much the repertoires overlapped between compartments. GLIPH grouped TCR beta CDR3s together with public tetramer-defined viral CDR3s, and a viral motif had to include at least three viral sequences and show V-gene enrichment. TCRdb re-hosts the immuneACCESS table, in-frame sequences only. Its copies lack some clones; in the studies checked, an unresolved V gene accounts for under half of them, and the cause for the rest is not known. V and J calls and clone size are copied from that table; D and trimming were computed from the DNA. Within this sample are tens of thousands of clones, with 85% to 90% of them counted one time only. Together, the top ten hold about 20% of the sample.

Here is what the overall study found, with its caveats: Because multi-region sequencing of the tumors was not done, intratumor heterogeneity could not be ruled out. Because of the exploratory design, TCR variables were selected using unadjusted p-values without false-discovery rate correction. A median of around 50 of the top 100 tumor clones were detected in paired uninvolved adjacent lung, and around 27 of these tumor clones were also found among the top 100 clones of the paired uninvolved adjacent lung. Longer overall survival was associated with higher T cell density in blood, whereas shorter survival was associated with higher clonality in adjacent lung. Uninvolved tumor-adjacent lung showed the highest T cell clonality, higher than tumor, which suggests more focused antigenic responses in the adjacent lung.

The sequence was collected from a man aged 35 to 69 with stage I squamous cell lung carcinoma. Specimen: peripheral blood, collected before any cancer treatment. The sequence joins TRBV5-1 to TRBJ2-7; TRBD2 might be the D gene, on 6 matching bases. Here is the DNA: TGCGCCAGCAGTACGGGAGAATACGAGCAGTACTTC. This gives the protein CASSTGEYEQYF.